The 25 T cell receptor beta chains in this list originate from one sample, sequenced in a study of blood T cell repertoires in COVID-19. The protocol was immunoSEQ multiplex PCR, while the TCRdb copy is restricted to in-frame clones and leaves out a portion. The profile shows about 270,000 clones, roughly nine tenths of them singletons. Sequenced input: PBMCs or T cells enriched from blood (not recorded which). Receptors were obtained from a woman under 30 who had recovered from COVID-19.

This chain joins TRBV5-1 and TRBJ1-6; D gene unclear. The V gene's germline CDR1 is SGHRS and CDR2 YFSETQ. This CDR3 has 15 amino acids. V was clipped by 4 bases and J by 3 bases, with 11 bases between them. Here the CDR3 DNA reads TGCGCCAGCAGCCCGGAGGTTAGCTATAATTCACCCCTCCACTTT. Amino acid sequence: CASSPEVSYNSPLHF. The full variable domain, in which reference TRBV5-1 and TRBJ1-6 provide the parts outside the CDR3, is KAGVTQTPRYLIKTRGQQVTLSCSPISGHRSVSWYQQTPGQGLQFLFEYFSETQRNKGNFPGRFSGRQFSNSRSEMNVSTLELGDSALYLCASSPEVSYNSPLHFGNGTRLTVT.

Judged by abundance, this clone is medium-sized (0.01 to 0.1%). The chain has TRBV10-3 and TRBJ2-3; 8 bases align to TRBD2. Germline V CDR1 and CDR2: ENHRY, SYGVKD. This CDR3 region has 15 residues. Trimming cost V 3 bases and J 6 bases; bases outside gene matches: 8. In DNA form, the CDR3 reads TGTGCCATCAGTGAAGGGACTAGTACGGATGATACGCAGTATTTT. This encodes CAISEGTSTDDTQYF.

V gene TRBV5-1 combines with J gene TRBJ2-5; D possibly corresponds to TRBD2 (5 bases). The CDR3 is made up of 15 amino acids. V was shortened by 0 bases and J by 5 bases, with 14 bases between the two germline ends. Germline V CDR1 and CDR2: SGHRS, YFSETQ. CDR3 DNA: TGCGCCAGCAGCTTGGATCCGGGAAGAGGGGAGACCCAGTACTTC. Translation: CASSLDPGRGETQYF.

This clone has a single count. This sequence joins TRBV5-4 and TRBJ1-6; D is unresolved. The CDR3 has 14 amino acids. The V gene's germline CDR1 is SGHNT and CDR2 YYREEE (reference sequence). Trimming shortened V by 3 bases and J by 6 bases, and 10 bases separated the two germline ends. The CDR3 coding sequence is TGTGCCAGCAGCTGGCGGGATCTTAATTCACCCCTCCACTTT. This sequence encodes CASSWRDLNSPLHF.

The V call is TRBV5-1, the J call TRBJ1-2, with 7 bases matching TRBD1. V shed 4 bases, J shed 6 bases, and the junction held 15 bases outside the gene matches. Germline V gives CDR1 SGHRS, CDR2 YFSETQ. CDR3 length equals 16 residues. The chain's CDR3 is CASSPDLGRGLHGYTF. The CDR3 nucleotides read TGCGCCAGCAGCCCCGATTTAGGCAGGGGGTTGCATGGCTACACCTTC.

V is TRBV19 and J is TRBJ2-7, with 10 bases identical to TRBD1. CDR3 length: 15 amino acids. CDR1 is LNHDA, CDR2 SQIVND, per germline (reference sequence). The V segment lost 5 bases and the J segment 5 bases; nucleotides outside the gene matches: 9. The CDR3, as DNA: TGTGCCAGTAGTCTCTCGGGACAGGGGTTGAACGAGCAGTACTTC. Protein product: CASSLSGQGLNEQYF.

The chain links TRBV7-2 to TRBJ2-2; possible D gene TRBD1, 5 bases. Trimming removed 4 bases from V and 4 bases from J, with 16 bases in between. Germline CDR1 reads SGHTA; CDR2 reads FQGNSA. There are 16 residues in the CDR3. The CDR3 nucleotides read TGTGCCAGCAGCTCGGTGGCAGGGCGGAGCACCGGGGAGCTGTTTTTT. As protein: CASSSVAGRSTGELFF.

The rearrangement uses TRBV6-5 and TRBJ2-5, with TRBD1 matching over 7 bases. V was clipped by 10 bases and J by 3 bases; unmatched bases: 8. Germline CDR1 is MNHEY and CDR2 is SVGAGI. The CDR3 is 13 residues long. In DNA, the CDR3 is TGTGCCACCAGGGACAGCAGTGAAGAGACCCAGTACTTC. Amino acids: CATRDSSEETQYF.

CDR3 loop: CASSFSFQGSYEQYF. CDR3 DNA: TGTGCCAGCAGTTTCTCCTTTCAGGGCTCCTACGAGCAGTACTTC. The chain couples TRBV28 to TRBJ2-7, with D possibly TRBD1 on 5 matching bases. The CDR3 runs to 15 residues. The germline V gene has CDR1 MDHEN and CDR2 SYDVKM. V was clipped by 3 bases and J by 0 bases, with 12 bases between them.

The CDR3 DNA reads as TGTGCCAGCAGCTTAAGGGACAAGAACACTGAAGCTTTCTTT. This encodes CASSLRDKNTEAFF. The chain carries TRBV7-9 and TRBJ1-1; D perhaps matches TRBD1 (6 bases). Per germline, CDR1 SEHNR and CDR2 FQNEAQ (reference sequence). The CDR3 is made up of 14 amino acids. V was clipped by 2 bases and J by 1 base, with 8 bases between them. The whole variable domain, remainder taken from reference TRBV7-9 and TRBJ1-1, is DTGVSQNPRHKITKRGQNVTFRCDPISEHNRLYWYRQTLGQGPEFLTYFQNEAQLEKSRLLSDRFSAERPKGSFSTLEIQRTEQGDSAMYLCASSLRDKNTEAFFGQGTRLTVV.

V is TRBV11-1 and J is TRBJ2-1, with TRBD2 matching over 8 bases. With 1 base clipped from V and 13 bases from J, the junction kept 15 bases outside the gene matches. CDR3 size: 16 residues. CDR1 is SGHAT and CDR2 is FQDESV in the germline V gene (reference sequence). CDR3 bases: TGTGCCAGCAGCTTAGGAGTCAGCGGGGGCCTCCCGGGTCAGTTCTTC. Translation: CASSLGVSGGLPGQFF.

The chain couples TRBV11-2 to TRBJ2-7; 9 bases align to TRBD1. V shed 3 bases and J 1 base; nucleotides not matched to a gene: 4. CDR3 length: 15 residues. Germline-derived CDR1 and CDR2 are SGHAT and FQNNGV. The CDR3 coding sequence is TGTGCCAGCAGCTTGGAGACAGGGGGATCCTACGAGCAGTACTTC. It translates to CASSLETGGSYEQYF.

This chain uses TRBV18 with TRBJ1-2; TRBD1 agrees at 8 bases. The germline V gene encodes CDR1 KGHSH and CDR2 LQKENI. This CDR3 spans 13 amino acids. V gave up 2 bases and J gave up 6 bases; unmatched junction bases: 2. The CDR3 region is CASSPSGQDGYTF. CDR3 bases: TGTGCCAGCTCACCATCGGGACAGGATGGCTACACCTTC.

This rearrangement joins TRBV19 to TRBJ2-5; tentatively, D is TRBD2 (7 bases). The V end was cut by 1 base, the J end by 4 bases, with 13 bases between. The length of the CDR3 is 15 residues. Germline V CDR1 and CDR2: LNHDA, SQIVND (reference sequence). CDR3 coding DNA: TGTGCCAGTAGTATAGGCACGGGGGGCTCAGAGACCCAGTACTTC. This translates into CASSIGTGGSETQYF. Full variable domain (outside the CDR3, taken from reference TRBV19 and TRBJ2-5): DGGITQSPKYLFRKEGQNVTLSCEQNLNHDAMYWYRQDPGQGLRLIYYSQIVNDFQKGDIAEGYSVSREKKESFPLTVTSAQKNPTAFYLCASSIGTGGSETQYFGPGTRLLVL.

The genes are TRBV3-1 (or the pseudogene TRBV3-2) and TRBJ1-1; D is unclear. Trimming removed 5 bases at V and 0 bases at J, with 7 bases between. The CDR3 loop spans 13 amino acids. Germline loops: CDR1 LGHDT, CDR2 YNNKEL (reference sequence). This CDR3 is CASSMRVNTEAFF. CDR3 in DNA: TGTGCCAGCAGCATGAGGGTGAACACTGAAGCTTTCTTT.

V and J are TRBV11-2 and TRBJ1-1; D might be TRBD1 (6 bases). Trimming left V 6 bases short and J 3 bases short, with 17 bases between. Germline CDR1 reads SGHAT; CDR2 reads FQNNGV. The CDR3 contains 15 residues. For the CDR3, the DNA is TGTGCCAGCAGGCCGCGCATTCAGGGGTACACTGAAGCTTTCTTT. The encoded protein is CASRPRIQGYTEAFF. The whole variable domain, filled in from reference TRBV11-2 and TRBJ1-1, reads EAGVAQSPRYKIIEKRQSVAFWCNPISGHATLYWYQQILGQGPKLLIQFQNNGVVDDSQLPKDRFSAERLKGVDSTLKIQPAKLEDSAVYLCASRPRIQGYTEAFFGQGTRLTVV.

CDR3 sequence (DNA): TGTGCCAGCGGACTAGCGGGGGTGTCCAGAGGAGCAGATACGCAGTATTTT. Amino acid sequence: CASGLAGVSRGADTQYF. The chain uses TRBV27 and TRBJ2-3; 13 nucleotides match TRBD2. CDR3 size: 17 residues. Trimming removed 8 bases from V and 4 bases from J; junction bases left unmatched: 12. The germline V gene has CDR1 MNHEY and CDR2 SMNVEV (reference sequence).

This clone was found a few times. The CDR3 nucleotides read TGTGCCAGCAGTACCACAGGAAGCGACACTGAAGCTTTCTTT. Its protein product is CASSTTGSDTEAFF. The gene calls are TRBV6-5 and TRBJ1-1; tentative D call: TRBD1 (5 bases). Between the trimmed V and J ends, which lost 5 bases and 3 bases, there was a span of 13 bases. Germline loops: CDR1 MNHEY, CDR2 SVGAGI. This CDR3 region has 14 residues.

J is TRBJ1-2 and V is TRBV25-1; no clear D. CDR1 is MGHDK, CDR2 SYGVNS, per germline. The CDR3 has 14 amino acids. The V and J ends lost 3 bases and 0 bases respectively, with 8 bases between them. Here the CDR3 DNA reads TGTGCCAGCAGTGATTTCTTTGCTAACTATGGCTACACCTTC. Its protein product is CASSDFFANYGYTF.

The chain has TRBV5-1 and TRBJ2-5, with 7 bases identical to TRBD1. CDR3 size: 15 residues. Germline V gives CDR1 SGHRS, CDR2 YFSETQ. V shed 3 bases, J shed 3 bases, and the junction held 8 bases outside the gene matches. CDR3 amino acids: CASSSPTGREETQYF. The CDR3, as DNA: TGCGCCAGCAGCTCCCCGACAGGGCGGGAAGAGACCCAGTACTTC.

The V gene is TRBV15, the J gene TRBJ1-1, with unresolved D. V dropped 6 bases and J dropped 7 bases, with 15 bases sitting between them. The germline gives CDR1 LNHNV, CDR2 YYDKDF (reference sequence). The CDR3 covers 13 residues. CDR3 sequence (DNA): TGTGCCACCAGACGAGGGCGTTGGGGTGAAGCTTTCTTT. It specifies CATRRGRWGEAFF.

CDR3 protein: CASSLDRTKNPGELFF. In nucleotides, the CDR3 is TGTGCCAGCAGCTTAGATAGAACTAAGAATCCCGGGGAGCTGTTTTTT. This sequence joins TRBV7-3 and TRBJ2-2; D remains ambiguous. The germline V gene has CDR1 SGHTA and CDR2 FQGTGA. Trimming left V 2 bases short and J 6 bases short, with 16 bases between. The CDR3 covers 16 residues.

The V gene is TRBV2, the J gene TRBJ1-3, with D possibly being TRBD1 (5 bases). This CDR3 is 15 amino acids long. In germline, CDR1 is SNHLY, CDR2 FYNNEI. Trimming pared 2 bases from V and 0 bases from J, leaving 8 bases between. DNA of the CDR3: TGTGCCAGCAGTGAATGGGGCAGCTCTGGAAACACCATATATTTT. This translates into CASSEWGSSGNTIYF. Full variable domain (remainder filled in from reference TRBV2 and TRBJ1-3): EPEVTQTPSHQVTQMGQEVILRCVPISNHLYFYWYRQILGQKVEFLVSFYNNEISEKSEIFDDQFSVERPDGSNFTLKIRSTKLEDSAMYFCASSEWGSSGNTIYFGEGSWLTVV.

The V gene is TRBV28, the J gene TRBJ1-2; D ambiguous. The CDR3 length is 12 residues. Germline CDR1 reads MDHEN; CDR2 reads SYDVKM. The ends were cut back, 6 bases at V and 8 bases at J, with 13 bases in the middle. In DNA, the CDR3 is TGTGCCAGCAGGGAGGATTTGGACGGCTACACCTTC. It encodes CASREDLDGYTF.

This clone has just a few counts. The same CDR3 arises from other DNA sequences in this sample as well. The chain joins TRBV20-1 to TRBJ2-1, with no clear D. CDR3 length: 10 residues. The V gene lost 5 bases and the J gene lost 7 bases, with 6 bases spanning the gap. From germline, CDR1 is DFQATT and CDR2 SNEGSKA (reference sequence). The CDR3 spells CSALFNEQFF. The CDR3 region has the DNA TGCAGTGCTCTATTTAATGAGCAGTTCTTC.